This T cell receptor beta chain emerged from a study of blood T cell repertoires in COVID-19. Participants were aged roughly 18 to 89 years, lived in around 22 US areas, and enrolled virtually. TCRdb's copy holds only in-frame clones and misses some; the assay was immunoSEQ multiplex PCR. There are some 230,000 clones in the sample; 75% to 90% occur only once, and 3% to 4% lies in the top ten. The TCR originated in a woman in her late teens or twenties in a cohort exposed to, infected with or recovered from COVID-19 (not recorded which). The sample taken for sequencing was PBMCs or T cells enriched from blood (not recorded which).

The CDR3 DNA reads TGCGCCAGCAGCTCCGGGACTTCGAACACCGGGGAGCTGTTTTTT. This gives the protein CASSSGTSNTGELFF. The chain is built from TRBV5-1 and TRBJ2-2, with D maybe TRBD2 (6 bases). The length of the CDR3 is 15 residues. V was cut by 3 bases and J by 0 bases, with 9 bases left in between. Germline CDR1 SGHRS, CDR2 YFSETQ. The full variable domain, rest sourced from reference TRBV5-1 and TRBJ2-2, is KAGVTQTPRYLIKTRGQQVTLSCSPISGHRSVSWYQQTPGQGLQFLFEYFSETQRNKGNFPGRFSGRQFSNSRSEMNVSTLELGDSALYLCASSSGTSNTGELFFGEGSRLTVL.